This T cell receptor beta chain was sequenced for a study of OX40 agonist ivuxolimab in advanced cancers. About the research overall: Of the participants, 40% to 50% had some prior anti-PD-1, anti-PD-L1 or anti-CTLA-4 therapy, which was allowed. Study outcomes and limitations: CD8+ T cells showed, on average, more clonal expansion than CD4+ cells. Some nonresponders also had low normalized T-cell clonal expansion. Antigen targets of the expanded peripheral T cells went undetermined.

The CDR3 totals 16 residues. Data came from immunoSEQ multiplex PCR; TCRdb stores just in-frame clones and leaves some out. The sample has 45,000 to 75,000 clones; 82% are singletons. The sample holds a few counts of this clone. Antigen unknown. The chain joins TRBV7-5 to TRBJ2-2; no check of the table's D call, TRBD2, against the DNA was made. TRBV7-5 has pseudogene status. Material: CD4+ or CD8+ T cells sorted from blood, obtained in a trial of the OX40 agonist ivuxolimab. The source of this sequence is an adult with an advanced solid tumor such as melanoma, head and neck, liver or kidney cancer. Here the CDR3 DNA reads TGTGCCAGAAGCCGAACGGGACTTCAGAACACCGGGGAGCTGTTTTTT. It specifies CARSRTGLQNTGELFF.